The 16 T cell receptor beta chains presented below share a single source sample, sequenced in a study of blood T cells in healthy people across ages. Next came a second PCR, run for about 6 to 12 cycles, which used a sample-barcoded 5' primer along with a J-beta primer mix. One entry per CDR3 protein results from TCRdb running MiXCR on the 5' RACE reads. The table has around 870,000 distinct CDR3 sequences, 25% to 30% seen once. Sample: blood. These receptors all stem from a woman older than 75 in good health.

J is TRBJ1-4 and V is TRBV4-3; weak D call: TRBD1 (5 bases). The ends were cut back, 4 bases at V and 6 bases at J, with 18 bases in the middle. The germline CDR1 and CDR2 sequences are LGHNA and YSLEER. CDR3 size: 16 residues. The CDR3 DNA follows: TGCGCCAGCAGCCCAGGCCGTAGGCAGGGCCATGAAAAACTGTTTTTT. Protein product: CASSPGRRQGHEKLFF.

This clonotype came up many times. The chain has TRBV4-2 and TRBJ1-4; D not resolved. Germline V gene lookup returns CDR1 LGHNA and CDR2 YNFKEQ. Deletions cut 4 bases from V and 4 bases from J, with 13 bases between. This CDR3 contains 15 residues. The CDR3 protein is CASSLRGRSNEKLFF. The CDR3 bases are TGTGCCAGCAGCCTAAGAGGGAGAAGTAATGAAAAACTGTTTTTT.

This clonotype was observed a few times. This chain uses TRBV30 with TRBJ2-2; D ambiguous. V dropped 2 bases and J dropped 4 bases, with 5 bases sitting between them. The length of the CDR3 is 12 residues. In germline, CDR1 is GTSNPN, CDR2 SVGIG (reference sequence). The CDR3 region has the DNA TGTGCCTGGAGTTTATTCACCGGGGAGCTGTTTTTT. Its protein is CAWSLFTGELFF. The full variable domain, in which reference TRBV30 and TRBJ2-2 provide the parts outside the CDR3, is SQTIHQWPATLVQPVGSPLSLECTVEGTSNPNLYWYRQAAGRGLQLLFYSVGIGQISSEVPQNLSASRPQDRQFILSSKKLLLSDSGFYLCAWSLFTGELFFGEGSRLTVL.

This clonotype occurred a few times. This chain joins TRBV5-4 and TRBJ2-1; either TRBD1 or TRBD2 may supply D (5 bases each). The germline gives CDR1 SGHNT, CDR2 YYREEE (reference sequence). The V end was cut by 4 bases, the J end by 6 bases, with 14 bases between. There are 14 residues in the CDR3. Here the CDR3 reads CASSIRGLLNEQFF. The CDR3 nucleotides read TGTGCCAGCAGCATCCGGGGCCTCCTCAATGAGCAGTTCTTC.

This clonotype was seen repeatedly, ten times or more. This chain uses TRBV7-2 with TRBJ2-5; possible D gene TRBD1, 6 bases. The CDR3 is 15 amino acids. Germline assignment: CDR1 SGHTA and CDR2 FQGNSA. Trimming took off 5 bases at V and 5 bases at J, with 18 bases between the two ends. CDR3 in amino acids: CASSTEQQGWETQYF. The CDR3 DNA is TGTGCCAGCAGCACCGAACAACAGGGATGGGAGACCCAGTACTTC.

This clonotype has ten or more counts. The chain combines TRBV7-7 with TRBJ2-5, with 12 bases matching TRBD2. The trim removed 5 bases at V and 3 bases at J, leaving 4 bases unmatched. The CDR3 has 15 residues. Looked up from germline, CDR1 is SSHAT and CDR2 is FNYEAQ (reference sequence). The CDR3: CASSLRTSGEETQYF. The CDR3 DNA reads TGTGCCAGCAGCCTTAGGACTAGCGGGGAAGAGACCCAGTACTTC.

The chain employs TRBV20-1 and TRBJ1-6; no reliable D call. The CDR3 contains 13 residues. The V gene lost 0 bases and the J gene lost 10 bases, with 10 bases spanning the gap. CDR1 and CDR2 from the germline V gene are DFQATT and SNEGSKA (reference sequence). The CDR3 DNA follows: TGCAGTGCTAGAGATATTCAGCAGTCACCCCTCCACTTT. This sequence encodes CSARDIQQSPLHF.

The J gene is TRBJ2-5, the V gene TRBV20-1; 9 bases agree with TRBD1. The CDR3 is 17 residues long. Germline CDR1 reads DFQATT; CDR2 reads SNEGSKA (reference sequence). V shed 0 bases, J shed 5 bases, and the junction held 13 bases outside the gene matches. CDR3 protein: CSARELIGTGRWETQYF. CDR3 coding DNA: TGCAGTGCTAGAGAGTTAATAGGGACAGGGAGATGGGAGACCCAGTACTTC.

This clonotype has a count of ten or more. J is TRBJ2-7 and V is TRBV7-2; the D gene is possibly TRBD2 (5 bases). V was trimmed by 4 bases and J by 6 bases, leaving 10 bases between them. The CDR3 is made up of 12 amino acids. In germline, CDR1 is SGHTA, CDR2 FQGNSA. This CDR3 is CASSWSRGEQYF. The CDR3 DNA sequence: TGTGCCAGCAGCTGGAGTCGGGGCGAGCAGTACTTC.

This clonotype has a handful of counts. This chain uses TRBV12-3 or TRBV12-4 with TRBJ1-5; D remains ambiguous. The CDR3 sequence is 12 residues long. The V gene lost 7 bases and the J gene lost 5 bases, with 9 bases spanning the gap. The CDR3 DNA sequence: TGTGCCAGCACATCGGGGTATCAGCCCCAGCATTTT. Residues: CASTSGYQPQHF.

The CDR3 DNA is TGTGCCAGCAGCTTAGGGGGCGGGTCTGCCTTTCCAGAGACCCAGTACTTC. Translation gives CASSLGGGSAFPETQYF. The chain recombines TRBV7-9 with TRBJ2-5; the D call may be TRBD1 or TRBD2 (5 bases each). This CDR3 region has 17 residues. V lost 1 base and J 4 bases, leaving 19 bases between the germline ends. CDR1 and CDR2 from the germline V gene are SEHNR and FQNEAQ (reference sequence).

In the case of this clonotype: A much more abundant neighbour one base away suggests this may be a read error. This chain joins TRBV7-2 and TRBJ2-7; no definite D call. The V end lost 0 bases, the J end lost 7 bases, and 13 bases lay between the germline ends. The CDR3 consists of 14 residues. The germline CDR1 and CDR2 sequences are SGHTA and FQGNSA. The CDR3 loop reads CASSLATTQLEQYF. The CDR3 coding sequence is TGTGCCAGCAGCTTAGCGACCACTCAACTTGAGCAGTACTTC. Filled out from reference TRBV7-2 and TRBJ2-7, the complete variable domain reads GAGVSQSPSNKVTEKGKDVELRCDPISGHTALYWYRQSLGQGLEFLIYFQGNSAPDKSGLPSDRFSAERTGGSVSTLTIQRTQQEDSAVYLCASSLATTQLEQYFGPGTRLTVT.

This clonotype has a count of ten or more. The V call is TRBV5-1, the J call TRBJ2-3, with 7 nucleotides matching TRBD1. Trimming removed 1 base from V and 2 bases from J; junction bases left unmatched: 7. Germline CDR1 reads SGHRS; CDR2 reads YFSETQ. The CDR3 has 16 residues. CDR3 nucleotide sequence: TGCGCCAGCAGCTTGAGGACCGGGACAGTCACAGATACGCAGTATTTT. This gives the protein CASSLRTGTVTDTQYF.

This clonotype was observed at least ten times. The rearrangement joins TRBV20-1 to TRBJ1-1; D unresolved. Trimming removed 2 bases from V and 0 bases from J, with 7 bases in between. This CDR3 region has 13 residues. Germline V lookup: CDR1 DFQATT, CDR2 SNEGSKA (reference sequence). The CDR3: CSARRSLNTEAFF. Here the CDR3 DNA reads TGCAGTGCTAGACGCAGTCTGAACACTGAAGCTTTCTTT.

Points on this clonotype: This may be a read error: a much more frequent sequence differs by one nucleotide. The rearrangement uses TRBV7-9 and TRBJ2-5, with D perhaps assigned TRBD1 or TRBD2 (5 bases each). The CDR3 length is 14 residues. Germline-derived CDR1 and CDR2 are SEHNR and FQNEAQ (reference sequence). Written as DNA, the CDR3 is TGTGCCAGCAGCTTACGGTGGGACCAAGGGACCCAGTACTTC. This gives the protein CASSLRWDQGTQYF.

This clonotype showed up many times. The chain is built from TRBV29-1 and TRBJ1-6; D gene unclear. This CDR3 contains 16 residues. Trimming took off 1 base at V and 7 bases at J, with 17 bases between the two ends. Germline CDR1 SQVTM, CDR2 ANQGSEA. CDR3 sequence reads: CSVEVDTIRFNSPLHF. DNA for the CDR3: TGCAGCGTTGAAGTCGATACCATAAGGTTCAATTCACCCCTCCACTTT.